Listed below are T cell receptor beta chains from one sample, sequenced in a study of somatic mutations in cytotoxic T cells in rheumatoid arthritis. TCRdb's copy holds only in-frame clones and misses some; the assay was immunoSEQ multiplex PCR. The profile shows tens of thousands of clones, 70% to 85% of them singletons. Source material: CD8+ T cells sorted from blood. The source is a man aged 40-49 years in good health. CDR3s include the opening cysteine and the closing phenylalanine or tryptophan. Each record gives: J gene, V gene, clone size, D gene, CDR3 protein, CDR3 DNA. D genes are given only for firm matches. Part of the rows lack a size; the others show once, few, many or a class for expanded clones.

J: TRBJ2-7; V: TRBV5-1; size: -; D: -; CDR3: CASSLTGYEQYF; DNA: TGCGCCAGCAGCTTGACGGGCTACGAGCAGTACTTC
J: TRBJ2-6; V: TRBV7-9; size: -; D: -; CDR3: CASSLVPGTGANVLTF; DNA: TGTGCCAGCAGCTTAGTCCCGGGGACTGGGGCCAACGTCCTGACTTTC
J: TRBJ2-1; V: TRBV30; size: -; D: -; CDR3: CAWSVHSYNEQFF; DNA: TGTGCCTGGAGTGTACACTCCTACAATGAGCAGTTCTTC
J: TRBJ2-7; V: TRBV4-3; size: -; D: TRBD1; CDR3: CASSQDLQGADEQYF; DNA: TGCGCCAGCAGCCAAGATCTGCAGGGGGCCGACGAGCAGTACTTC
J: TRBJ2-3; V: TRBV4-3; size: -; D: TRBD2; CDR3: CASSQEIPLLAGLGDTQYF; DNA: TGCGCCAGCAGCCAAGAAATCCCTTTACTAGCGGGCCTCGGGGATACGCAGTATTTT
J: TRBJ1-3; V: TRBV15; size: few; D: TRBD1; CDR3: CATSRGQGWGNTIYF; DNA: TGTGCCACCAGCAGAGGACAGGGGTGGGGAAACACCATATATTTT
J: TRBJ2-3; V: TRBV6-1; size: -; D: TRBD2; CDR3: CASSEGLATDTQYF; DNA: TGTGCCAGCAGTGAAGGACTAGCCACAGATACGCAGTATTTT
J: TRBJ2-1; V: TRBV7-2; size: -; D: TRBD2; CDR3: CASSLAGTSGSYEQFF; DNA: TGTGCCAGCAGCTTAGCGGGGACTAGCGGGAGTTATGAGCAGTTCTTC
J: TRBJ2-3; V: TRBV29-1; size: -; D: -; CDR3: CSVDWDGSTDTQYF; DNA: TGCAGCGTTGATTGGGACGGAAGCACAGATACGCAGTATTTT
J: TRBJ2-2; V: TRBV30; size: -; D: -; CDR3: CAWSRGSAGELFF; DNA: TGTGCCTGGAGTCGGGGTAGCGCCGGGGAGCTGTTTTTT
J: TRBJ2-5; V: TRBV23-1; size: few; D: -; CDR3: CASSQLAPAETQYF; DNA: TGCGCCAGCAGTCAACTGGCCCCAGCGGAGACCCAGTACTTC
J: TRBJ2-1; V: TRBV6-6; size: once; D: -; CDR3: CASSYAGLDNEQFF; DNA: TGTGCCAGCAGTTACGCGGGACTGGACAATGAGCAGTTCTTC
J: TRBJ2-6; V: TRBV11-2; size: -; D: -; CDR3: CASSFYPSGANVLTF; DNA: TGTGCCAGCAGCTTTTACCCATCTGGGGCCAACGTCCTGACTTTC
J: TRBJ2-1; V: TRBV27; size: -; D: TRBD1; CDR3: CASSSARGNEQFF; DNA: TGTGCCAGCAGTTCTGCCAGGGGGAATGAGCAGTTCTTC
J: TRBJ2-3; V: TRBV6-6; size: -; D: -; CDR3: CASSYSSEEVTDTQYF; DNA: TGTGCCAGCAGTTACTCTAGCGAGGAGGTAACAGATACGCAGTATTTT
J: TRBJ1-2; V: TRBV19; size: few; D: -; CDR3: CATGKDRTYGYTF; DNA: TGTGCCACGGGAAAGGACAGAACCTATGGCTACACCTTC
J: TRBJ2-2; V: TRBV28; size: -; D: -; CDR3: CASSLGGSTGELFF; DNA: TGTGCCAGCAGTTTAGGGGGTAGCACCGGGGAGCTGTTTTTT
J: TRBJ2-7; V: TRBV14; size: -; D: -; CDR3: CASSALGGYEQYF; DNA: TGTGCCAGCAGCGCCCTAGGCGGCTACGAGCAGTACTTC
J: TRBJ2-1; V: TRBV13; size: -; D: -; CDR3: CASSPPEVDNEQFF; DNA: TGTGCCAGCAGCCCACCGGAGGTGGACAATGAGCAGTTCTTC
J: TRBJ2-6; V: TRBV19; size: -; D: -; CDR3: CASSIGFSGANVLTF; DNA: TGTGCCAGTAGTATCGGCTTCTCTGGGGCCAACGTCCTGACTTTC
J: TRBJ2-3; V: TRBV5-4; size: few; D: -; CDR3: CASSLLDTQYF; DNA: TGTGCCAGCAGCTTACTAGATACGCAGTATTTT
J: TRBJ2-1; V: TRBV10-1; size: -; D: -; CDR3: CASSESLVPNEQFF; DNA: TGCGCCAGCAGTGAGAGCCTTGTCCCCAATGAGCAGTTCTTC